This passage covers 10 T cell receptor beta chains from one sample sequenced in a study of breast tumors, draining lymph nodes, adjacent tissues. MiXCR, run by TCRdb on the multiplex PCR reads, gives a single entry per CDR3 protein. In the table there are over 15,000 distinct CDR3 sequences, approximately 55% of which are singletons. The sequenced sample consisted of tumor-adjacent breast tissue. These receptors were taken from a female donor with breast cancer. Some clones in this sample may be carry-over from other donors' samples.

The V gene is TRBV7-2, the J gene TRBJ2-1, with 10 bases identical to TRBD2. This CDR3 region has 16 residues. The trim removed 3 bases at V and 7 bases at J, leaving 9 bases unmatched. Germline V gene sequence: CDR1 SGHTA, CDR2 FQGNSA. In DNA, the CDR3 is TGTGCCAGCAGCTTCTCCCTAGCGGGAGTAGGTAATGAGCAGTTCTTC. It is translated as CASSFSLAGVGNEQFF.

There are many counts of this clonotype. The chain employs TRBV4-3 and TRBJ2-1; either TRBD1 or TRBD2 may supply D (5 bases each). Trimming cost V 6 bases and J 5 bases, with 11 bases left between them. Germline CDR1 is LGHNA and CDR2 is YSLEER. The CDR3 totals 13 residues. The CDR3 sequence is CASRRDGDNEQFF. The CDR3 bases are TGCGCCAGCAGGAGGGACGGAGACAATGAGCAGTTCTTC.

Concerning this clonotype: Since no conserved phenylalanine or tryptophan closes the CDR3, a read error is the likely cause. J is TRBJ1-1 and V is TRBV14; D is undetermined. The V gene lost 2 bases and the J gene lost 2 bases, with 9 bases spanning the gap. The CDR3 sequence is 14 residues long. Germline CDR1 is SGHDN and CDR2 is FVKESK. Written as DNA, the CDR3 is TGTGCCAGCAGCCAAACGAGGTCTAACACTGAAGCTTTCCTT. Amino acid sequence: CASSQTRSNTEAFL.

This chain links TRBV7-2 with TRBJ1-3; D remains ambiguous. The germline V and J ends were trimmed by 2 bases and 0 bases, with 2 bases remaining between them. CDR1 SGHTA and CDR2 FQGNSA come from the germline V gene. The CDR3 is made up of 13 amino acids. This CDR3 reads CASSLNSGNTIYF. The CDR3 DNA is TGTGCCAGCAGCTTAAACTCTGGAAACACCATATATTTT.

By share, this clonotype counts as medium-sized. The CDR3 DNA is TGCAGTGCTAGAGATGGGGGAGAGACCCAGTACTTC. The encoded protein is CSARDGGETQYF. This chain joins TRBV20-1 and TRBJ2-5, with D perhaps assigned TRBD1 or TRBD2 (5 bases each). This CDR3 contains 12 residues. The germline V and J ends were trimmed by 0 bases and 4 bases, with 6 bases remaining between them. Germline assignment: CDR1 DFQATT and CDR2 SNEGSKA (reference sequence).

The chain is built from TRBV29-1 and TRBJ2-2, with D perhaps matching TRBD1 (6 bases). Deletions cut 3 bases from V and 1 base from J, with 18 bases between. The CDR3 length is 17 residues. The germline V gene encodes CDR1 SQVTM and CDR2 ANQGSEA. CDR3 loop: CSVEKSTWGQNTGELFF. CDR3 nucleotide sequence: TGCAGCGTTGAGAAATCAACGTGGGGACAGAACACCGGGGAGCTGTTTTTT.

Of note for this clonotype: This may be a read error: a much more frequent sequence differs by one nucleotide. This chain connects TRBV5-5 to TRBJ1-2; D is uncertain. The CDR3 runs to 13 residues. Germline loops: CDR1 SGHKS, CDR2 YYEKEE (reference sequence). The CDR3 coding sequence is TGTGCCAGCAGCTTGGATCTAAACTATGGCTGCACCTTC. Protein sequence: CASSLDLNYGCTF.

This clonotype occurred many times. CDR3 loop: CASGRQPSYNEQFF. In DNA, the CDR3 is TGTGCCAGCGGGAGACAGCCCTCCTACAATGAGCAGTTCTTC. The rearrangement joins TRBV6-5 to TRBJ2-1; the D call may be TRBD1 or TRBD2 (5 bases each). Trimming removed 8 bases from V and 0 bases from J, with 11 bases in between. CDR1 MNHEY and CDR2 SVGAGI come from the germline V gene. This CDR3 spans 14 amino acids.

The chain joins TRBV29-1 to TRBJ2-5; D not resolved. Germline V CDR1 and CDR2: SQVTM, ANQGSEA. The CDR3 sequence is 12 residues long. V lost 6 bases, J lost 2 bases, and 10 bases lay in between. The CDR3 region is CSVSPGQETQYF. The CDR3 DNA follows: TGCAGCGTCTCGCCAGGACAAGAGACCCAGTACTTC.

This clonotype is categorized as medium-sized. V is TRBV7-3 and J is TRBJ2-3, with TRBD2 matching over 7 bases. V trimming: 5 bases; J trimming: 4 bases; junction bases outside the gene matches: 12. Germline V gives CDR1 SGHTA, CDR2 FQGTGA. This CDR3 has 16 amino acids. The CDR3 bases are TGTGCCAGCAGCGCTAGCGGCGGGAGCGGGGCAGATACGCAGTATTTT. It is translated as CASSASGGSGADTQYF.